One sample yielded the 4 T cell receptor beta chains listed below, sequenced in a study of tumor and adjacent non-tumor tissue in lung cancer. Three rounds of nested PCR, following a modified ARM-PCR protocol, produced the TCRbeta library. TCRdb re-derived calls from the multiplex PCR reads in MiXCR, one entry per CDR3 protein. The table records about 75,000 distinct CDR3 sequences, over 75% of them present only once. No cell sorting was done before RNA was extracted from the tissue. The source material was lung tumor tissue. The receptor set was obtained from a woman between 50 and 59 years old with non-small cell lung cancer.

On this clonotype: The junction and the germline gene differ at one end; a read error may be behind it. The chain carries TRBV20-1 and TRBJ1-2; 8 nucleotides align to TRBD1. The CDR3 has 14 amino acids. Germline CDR1 is DFQATT and CDR2 is SNEGSKA (reference sequence). In DNA form, the CDR3 reads TGCAGTTCTACCCGGGACAGGCCGAACTATGACTACACCTTC. Protein: CSSTRDRPNYDYTF.

Regarding this clonotype: Germline and junction disagree at one end, which may indicate a read error. CDR3 residues: CASTQGLAGVGSYERYF. DNA for the CDR3: TGTGCCAGCACCCAAGGTCTAGCGGGTGTTGGCTCCTACGAGCGGTACTTC. The chain carries TRBV14 and TRBJ2-7; 8 bases are a match to TRBD2. Germline V gene lookup returns CDR1 SGHDN and CDR2 FVKESK. This CDR3 contains 17 residues.

About this clonotype: At one end the junction does not follow the germline gene, possibly because of a read error. The V gene is TRBV28, the J gene TRBJ2-1; 10 bases are a match to TRBD2. The germline gives CDR1 MDHEN, CDR2 SYDVKM. The CDR3 runs 15 residues. CDR3 residues: CVSNLGLAGVNEQFF. Here the CDR3 DNA reads TGTGTCAGCAATTTAGGGCTAGCGGGAGTCAATGAGCAGTTCTTC.

A remark on this clonotype: A much larger clone is a single base away; this may be a read error. V and J are TRBV28 and TRBJ1-5; 7 bases are a match to TRBD1. The CDR3 length is 15 residues. Germline values: CDR1 MDHEN, CDR2 SYDVKM. V trimming: 3 bases; J trimming: 5 bases; junction bases outside the gene matches: 7. The CDR3 region is CASSFGTAYHQPQHF. CDR3 in DNA: TGTGCCAGCAGTTTCGGGACAGCCTATCATCAGCCCCAGCATTTT.